The entry that follows covers one T cell receptor beta chain sequence. What it recognizes is unknown. This sample is drawn from a study of cytomegalovirus exposure and HLA in healthy donors. Turning to the study itself: T cells numbering around 190 million yielded around 120 million unique TCR beta sequences in an earlier analysis.

Use of 60 Vbeta and 13 Jbeta primers characterized the PCR. Produced via immunoSEQ multiplex PCR; TCRdb's table is partial and in-frame only. The repertoire holds 110,000 or so clones, with roughly 69% as singletons. The CDR3 spans 16 residues. Germline CDR1 is SGDLS and CDR2 is YYNGEE. The V and J ends lost 0 bases and 5 bases, in that order; junction bases with no gene match: 10. Study-wide findings and caveats: Highest at DRB1 and lowest at HLA-C, TCR association rates differed among HLA loci in a later analysis. In a later analysis, several top co-occurrence clusters appeared linked to parvovirus B19, influenza, CMV and Epstein-Barr virus.

The sample was PBMCs. The TCR sequence derives from a human donor in good health. The J gene is TRBJ2-5, the V gene TRBV9; 7 bases agree with TRBD2. CDR3 sequence: CASSVGQGGVWETQYF. As DNA, the CDR3 is TGTGCCAGCAGCGTAGGGCAGGGAGGGGTTTGGGAGACCCAGTACTTC. Together with reference TRBV9 and TRBJ2-5, the CDR3 gives the full variable domain: DSGVTQTPKHLITATGQRVTLRCSPRSGDLSVYWYQQSLDQGLQFLIQYYNGEERAKGNILERFSAQQFPDLHSELNLSSLELGDSALYFCASSVGQGGVWETQYFGPGTRLLVL.